Listed below are T cell receptor beta chains from one sample, sequenced in a study of T cells in tumors after PD-1 blockade. Method: immunoSEQ multiplex PCR; TCRdb's copy keeps in-frame clones and lacks some. Seen here are several thousand clones, approximately 67% observed once, and the top ten hold around 9.3%. Specimen: tumor tissue, collected after anti-PD-1 treatment. These receptors came from a human donor with basal cell carcinoma. CDR3s include the opening cysteine and the closing phenylalanine or tryptophan. The D gene is left open where the match is weak.

CDR3aa,j_gene,v_gene,d_gene
CASSFQERSSYEQYF,TRBJ2-7,TRBV5-5,-
CASSLGTSGLTYEQYF,TRBJ2-7,TRBV5-6,TRBD2
CATSDGREGETQYF,TRBJ2-5,TRBV24-1,-
CASSKELGKAGSGANVLTF,TRBJ2-6,TRBV21-1,-
CASSSGLANTYEQYF,TRBJ2-7,TRBV5-6,TRBD2
CAWSVGTENTEAFF,TRBJ1-1,TRBV30,TRBD1
CASSKKRSDTDTQYF,TRBJ2-3,TRBV9,-
CASSVGAGGSIDTQYF,TRBJ2-3,TRBV9,TRBD2
CASSGMVNSPLHF,TRBJ1-6,TRBV19,-
CASSEGGIDRDLYEQYF,TRBJ2-7,TRBV5-1,-
CASSPRGTGGGGGQPQHF,TRBJ1-5,TRBV5-5,TRBD1
CASRTYRDSRAKNIQYF,TRBJ2-4,TRBV5-6,TRBD1
CASRLRGNTIYF,TRBJ1-3,TRBV2,-
CASSLATYEQYF,TRBJ2-7,TRBV28,-
CASSFSLTDTQYF,TRBJ2-3,TRBV6-2/TRBV6-3,-
CASSQDPRGVSGNTIYF,TRBJ1-3,TRBV4-1,TRBD1
CASSYSTQGGSPLHF,TRBJ1-6,TRBV6-5,TRBD1
CASSIPRRSNQPQHF,TRBJ1-5,TRBV19,-
CSVARGGHEAFF,TRBJ1-1,TRBV29-1,-
CAISDSTETYEQYF,TRBJ2-7,TRBV10-3,-
CASSLTLASGNNEQFF,TRBJ2-1,TRBV7-3,-
CASSESVTPRAGGLFF,TRBJ1-4,TRBV6-1,-
CASGDRGGWLDEQYF,TRBJ2-7,TRBV28,-
CATSSGPGGQYF,TRBJ2-7,TRBV15,-
CASRGGGLAGESTDTQYF,TRBJ2-3,TRBV7-2,TRBD2
CASSQLGGSSQEQFF,TRBJ2-1,TRBV3-1/TRBV3-2,-
CASSWGLVGELFF,TRBJ2-2,TRBV7-2,TRBD2
CASSLTTGSGTQYF,TRBJ2-3,TRBV5-1,-
CASSEGRDSRGPQHF,TRBJ1-5,TRBV5-5,-
CASSLDAGPDTQYF,TRBJ2-3,TRBV11-3,-
CASSSKIWTKSYEQYF,TRBJ2-7,TRBV5-6,-
CASSVSVQETQYF,TRBJ2-5,TRBV2,-
CASSLYSSGGRGELFF,TRBJ2-2,TRBV7-3,TRBD2
CASSPGQGAYEQYF,TRBJ2-7,TRBV5-1,TRBD1
CASSPPSLAGVDTDTQYF,TRBJ2-3,TRBV7-9,TRBD2
CSARTGFEQYF,TRBJ2-7,TRBV20-1,TRBD1
CASSGGGLEQYF,TRBJ2-7,TRBV7-6,-
CACRGGTTHEQYF,TRBJ2-7,TRBV30,TRBD2
CSCAKQAEQYF,TRBJ2-7,TRBV20-1,-
CASSQTSGSSYNEQFF,TRBJ2-1,TRBV23-1,TRBD2
CASSLEANEQYF,TRBJ2-7,TRBV5-4,-
CASSVVSRGGDEQFF,TRBJ2-1,TRBV9,-
CASSLARASPLHF,TRBJ1-6,TRBV7-2,-
CASSAGQGPDTQYF,TRBJ2-3,TRBV19,TRBD1
CASSQRYEQYF,TRBJ2-7,TRBV28,-
CASSEDAGRLYEQYF,TRBJ2-7,TRBV10-2,-
CASRTGQGQLEAFF,TRBJ1-1,TRBV7-9,TRBD1
CASSETSLGYEQYF,TRBJ2-7,TRBV9,-
CASSRQETQYF,TRBJ2-5,TRBV2,-
CATSKPGTAEAFF,TRBJ1-1,TRBV24-1,TRBD1
CASSDRANIQYF,TRBJ2-4,TRBV10-2,-